Following are 29 T cell receptor beta chains from one sample sequenced in a study of identical twins. Each CDR3 protein is one row after TCRdb ran MiXCR on the 5' RACE reads. This table holds hundreds of thousands of distinct CDR3 sequences, over 8.5% found once. This sample also belongs to another study, concerning yellow fever vaccine responses in identical twins.

Sequenced input: PBMCs. The receptors stem from a woman aged 18-29 years in good health.

The rearrangement joins TRBV7-2 to TRBJ2-7, with TRBD2 matching 10 bases. CDR3 length equals 14 residues. Germline values: CDR1 SGHTA, CDR2 FQGNSA. Trimming took 2 bases from V and 7 from J; bases not matched to a gene: 5. CDR3 sequence (DNA): TGTGCCAGCAGCTTAAGCGGGAGGGCGGGGGAGCAGTACTTC. Its translation is CASSLSGRAGEQYF.

This clonotype was observed many times. The gene calls are TRBV5-7 and TRBJ2-6; perhaps TRBD1 as D (5 bases). TRBV5-7 is an ORF, and what it does is uncertain. The CDR3 spans 20 residues. Trimming removed 3 bases at V and 0 bases at J, with 22 bases between. CDR3 sequence reads: CASSSWKDIRSSSGANVLTF. CDR3 nucleotide sequence: TGTGCCAGCAGCTCCTGGAAGGACATCCGTAGTAGCTCTGGGGCCAACGTCCTGACTTTC.

This clonotype was found many times. V is TRBV6-5 and J is TRBJ2-3; 7 nucleotides align to TRBD1. Germline CDR1 MNHEY, CDR2 SVGAGI. The CDR3 totals 14 residues. Germline trimming cut 4 bases from V and 5 bases from J; bases unmatched to any gene: 6. CDR3: CASSSYDREDTQYF. CDR3 bases: TGTGCCAGCAGTTCCTATGACAGGGAAGATACGCAGTATTTT.

This clonotype was detected a few times. The rearrangement links TRBV14 to TRBJ2-1; the D is unclear. CDR3 size: 19 residues. Between the trimmed V and J ends, which lost 3 bases and 4 bases, there was a span of 25 bases. Germline V CDR1 and CDR2: SGHDN, FVKESK. This chain's CDR3 is CASSHHETFYIGGYNEQFF. The CDR3 DNA is TGTGCCAGCAGCCACCATGAGACCTTTTACATCGGTGGGTACAATGAGCAGTTCTTC. Full variable domain (rest looked up from reference TRBV14 and TRBJ2-1): EAGVTQFPSHSVIEKGQTVTLRCDPISGHDNLYWYRRVMGKEIKFLLHFVKESKQDESGMPNNRFLAERTGGTYSTLKVQPAELEDSGVYFCASSHHETFYIGGYNEQFFGPGTRLTVL.

This clonotype has a handful of counts. V is TRBV20-1 and J is TRBJ1-1; 7 bases fit TRBD1. The CDR3 length is 13 residues. Per germline, CDR1 DFQATT and CDR2 SNEGSKA (reference sequence). J gave up 3 bases and V 5 bases, and 6 bases lay outside the gene matches. The DNA for the CDR3 is TGCAGTGCTGAACAGGGGTGGGACACTGAAGCTTTCTTT. Its protein product is CSAEQGWDTEAFF.

The gene calls are TRBV6-4 and TRBJ2-3, with a weak D call TRBD2 (7 bases). This CDR3 is built from 15 residues. V lost 2 bases and J 5 bases, leaving 14 bases between the germline ends. The germline gives CDR1 MRHNA, CDR2 SNTAGT. CDR3 sequence: CASSDGTGRGDTQYF. CDR3 nucleotides: TGTGCCAGCAGTGACGGAACAGGGAGGGGAGATACGCAGTATTTT.

The CDR3 here is CAISESSEETQYF. The CDR3 nucleotides are TGTGCCATCAGTGAGTCCTCAGAGGAGACCCAGTACTTC. The V gene is TRBV10-3, the J gene TRBJ2-5; unclear D gene. Trimming shortened V by 0 bases and J by 5 bases, and 7 bases separated the two germline ends. From germline, CDR1 is ENHRY and CDR2 SYGVKD. The CDR3 is 13 amino acids.

This clonotype turned up a few times. The chain combines TRBV10-3 with TRBJ1-2; D is uncertain. Trimming shortened V by 3 bases and J by 0 bases, and 8 bases separated the two germline ends. Germline V gene lookup returns CDR1 ENHRY and CDR2 SYGVKD. The CDR3 sequence is 14 residues long. CDR3: CAISDPGSNYGYTF. The CDR3 bases are TGTGCCATCAGTGATCCGGGTTCTAACTATGGCTACACCTTC.

CDR3 coding DNA: TGTGCCAGCAGCTTACTAGCGGGGGGGCCGGGCAATGAGCAGTTCTTC. It codes for CASSLLAGGPGNEQFF. This rearrangement joins TRBV7-3 to TRBJ2-1, with 12 bases matching TRBD2. V was pared by 2 bases and J by 6 bases, with 5 bases of the junction left unmatched. This CDR3 is 16 amino acids long. The germline V gene has CDR1 SGHTA and CDR2 FQGTGA.

The J gene is TRBJ2-3, the V gene TRBV18, with 10 bases that match TRBD2. Looked up from germline, CDR1 is KGHSH and CDR2 is LQKENI. With 3 bases clipped from V and 7 bases from J, the junction kept 10 bases outside the gene matches. This CDR3 comprises 16 residues. The DNA for the CDR3 is TGTGCCAGCTCACCCGCGGCGAGCGGGGGGGCTAATACGCAGTATTTT. This translates into CASSPAASGGANTQYF.

CDR3 coding DNA: TGTGCCAGCAGTTCGACAGGGGCAGAGACCCAGTACTTC. This translates into CASSSTGAETQYF. The J gene is TRBJ2-5, the V gene TRBV28; 8 bases are shared with TRBD1. J gave up 4 bases and V 4 bases, and 2 bases lay outside the gene matches. The germline gives CDR1 MDHEN, CDR2 SYDVKM. The CDR3 has 13 residues.

This clonotype was observed a handful of times. V is TRBV4-3 and J is TRBJ2-5; no firm D call. Germline V gene data show CDR1 as LGHNA and CDR2 as YSLEER. The CDR3 spans 13 residues. V was cut by 1 base and J by 5 bases, with 8 bases left in between. This CDR3 is CASSQGLLETQYF. The CDR3 DNA reads as TGCGCCAGCAGCCAAGGGCTTCTGGAGACCCAGTACTTC.

V gene TRBV2 combines with J gene TRBJ2-5; a possible D gene is TRBD1 (6 bases). V lost 4 bases and J 3 bases, leaving 18 bases between the germline ends. The CDR3 extends over 16 amino acids. CDR1 and CDR2 (germline): SNHLY, FYNNEI. The CDR3 region is CASSVSGQRSEETQYF. The CDR3 nucleotides are TGTGCCAGCAGTGTTTCCGGACAGCGGTCCGAAGAGACCCAGTACTTC.

The chain has TRBV29-1 and TRBJ2-3; D unresolved. The CDR3 sequence is 14 residues long. The germline CDR1 and CDR2 sequences are SQVTM and ANQGSEA. Trimming took 6 bases from V and 5 from J, leaving 18 bases between them. The CDR3 coding sequence is TGCAGCGTACAAGACCCAGCAAGATTAGATACGCAGTATTTT. Residues: CSVQDPARLDTQYF.

This clonotype occurred many times. The genes are TRBV5-1 and TRBJ2-1; TRBD2 is a possible D gene (6 bases). The CDR3 length is 12 residues. Germline V gene data show CDR1 as SGHRS and CDR2 as YFSETQ. Trimming left V 2 bases short and J 8 bases short, with 8 bases between. The CDR3, as DNA: TGCGCCAGCAGCTTACCTAGCGATGAGCAGTTCTTC. Translating gives CASSLPSDEQFF.

The chain recombines TRBV20-1 with TRBJ2-3, with D possibly called TRBD1 or TRBD2 (5 bases each). Trimming took 1 base from V and 4 from J, leaving 12 bases between them. CDR3 length: 14 residues. Germline-derived CDR1 and CDR2 are DFQATT and SNEGSKA (reference sequence). CDR3 residues: CSARGTRGPDTQYF. The DNA of the CDR3 is TGCAGTGCTAGAGGGACACGCGGGCCAGATACGCAGTATTTT.

The V and J genes are TRBV4-1 and TRBJ2-2; D perhaps matches TRBD2 (6 bases). CDR3 size: 18 residues. Trimming shortened V by 4 bases and J by 6 bases, and 24 bases separated the two germline ends. Germline CDR1 MGHRA, CDR2 YSYEKL. CDR3 protein: CASSPPPGTREAPGELFF. The CDR3 nucleotides read TGCGCCAGCAGCCCACCCCCCGGGACCAGGGAGGCTCCCGGGGAGCTGTTTTTT.

This clonotype was seen a handful of times. The chain joins TRBV24-1 to TRBJ2-2; 8 positions match TRBD1. After removal of 7 bases from V and 1 base from J, the junction contained 7 bases not matched to a gene. CDR1 KGHDR and CDR2 SFDVKD come from the germline V gene. This CDR3 is built from 16 residues. In DNA, the CDR3 is TGTGCCACCAGCGAGACAGGGGTCCAGAACACCGGGGAGCTGTTTTTT. Translating gives CATSETGVQNTGELFF.

This clonotype was counted at least ten times. The J gene is TRBJ1-2, the V gene TRBV7-6; 12 bases align to TRBD1. Trimming cost V 0 bases and J 8 bases; bases outside gene matches: 4. Per germline, CDR1 SGHVS and CDR2 FNYEAQ. This CDR3 region has 15 residues. The CDR3, as DNA: TGTGCCAGCAGCTTAGCGGGGACAGGGGGCGACGGCTACACCTTC. Translation: CASSLAGTGGDGYTF.

The rearrangement uses TRBV6-5 and TRBJ1-1, with 9 bases fitting TRBD1. Germline V lookup: CDR1 MNHEY, CDR2 SVGAGI. V lost 4 bases and J lost 0; bases outside the gene matches: 9. The CDR3 covers 17 residues. The CDR3 region has the DNA TGTGCCAGCAGTTTCGACAGGGGGGCTACTATGAACACTGAAGCTTTCTTT. It translates to CASSFDRGATMNTEAFF.

This clonotype was seen many times. The chain joins TRBV6-2 or TRBV6-3 to TRBJ1-5; D not certain. The V end was cut by 0 bases, the J end by 1 base, with 16 bases between. The V gene's germline CDR1 is MNHEY and CDR2 SVGEGT. The CDR3 spans 18 residues. In nucleotides, the CDR3 is TGTGCCAGCAGTTACTCGTCAGCCGGAAGCATGAGCAATCAGCCCCAGCATTTT. Its protein is CASSYSSAGSMSNQPQHF.

This clonotype has a count of ten or more. This rearrangement joins TRBV15 to TRBJ1-5; D uncertain. The CDR3 runs 20 residues. CDR1 LNHNV and CDR2 YYDKDF come from the germline V gene (reference sequence). V was pared by 1 base and J by 6 bases, with 28 bases between. CDR3 DNA sequence: TGTGCCACCAGCAGAGTGGTTAGGGAGCTTGGACTCCACGGAGGTCAGCCCCAGCATTTT. Protein sequence: CATSRVVRELGLHGGQPQHF.

This clonotype was observed at least ten times. The V gene is TRBV28, the J gene TRBJ2-1; 9 bases agree with TRBD1. This CDR3 has 15 amino acids. J gave up 7 bases and V 5 bases, and 9 bases lay outside the gene matches. CDR1 and CDR2 from the germline V gene are MDHEN and SYDVKM. CDR3 nucleotide sequence: TGTGCCAGCAGTCTAGGTACCGGGACAGGGAATGAGCAGTTCTTC. Amino acids: CASSLGTGTGNEQFF.

This clonotype was recorded many times. The chain employs TRBV30 and TRBJ2-5, with D perhaps assigned TRBD1 or TRBD2 (5 bases each). CDR3 length: 12 amino acids. The germline V gene has CDR1 GTSNPN and CDR2 SVGIG (reference sequence). Trimming took off 2 bases at V and 7 bases at J, with 11 bases between the two ends. The chain's CDR3 is CAWSSEGWTQYF. The DNA of the CDR3 is TGTGCCTGGAGTTCCGAGGGGTGGACCCAGTACTTC.

The chain is built from TRBV24-1 and TRBJ2-5; 9 bases are a match to TRBD1. V gave up 3 bases and J gave up 4 bases; unmatched junction bases: 5. CDR1 is KGHDR and CDR2 is SFDVKD in the germline V gene. The CDR3 length is 15 residues. This chain's CDR3 is CATSDTGQGRETQYF. DNA of the CDR3: TGTGCCACCAGTGATACCGGACAGGGGAGAGAGACCCAGTACTTC.

The chain couples TRBV11-2 to TRBJ2-7; TRBD2 agrees at 8 bases. Germline values: CDR1 SGHAT, CDR2 FQNNGV. V trimming: 5 bases; J trimming: 2 bases; junction bases outside the gene matches: 8. There are 15 residues in the CDR3. The CDR3 here is CASSRGREGPYEQYF. CDR3 coding DNA: TGTGCCAGCAGCCGCGGACGGGAGGGCCCCTACGAGCAGTACTTC.

The sample holds a few counts of this clonotype. The chain joins TRBV5-1 to TRBJ2-7, with 11 bases identical to TRBD2. The V and J ends lost 3 bases and 0 bases, in that order; junction bases with no gene match: 5. Germline CDR1 and CDR2: SGHRS and YFSETQ. The CDR3 sequence is 16 residues long. CDR3 region: CASSSGTSGRSYEQYF. CDR3 DNA: TGCGCCAGCAGCTCAGGGACTAGCGGCCGCTCCTACGAGCAGTACTTC. Full variable domain (remainder filled in from reference TRBV5-1 and TRBJ2-7): KAGVTQTPRYLIKTRGQQVTLSCSPISGHRSVSWYQQTPGQGLQFLFEYFSETQRNKGNFPGRFSGRQFSNSRSEMNVSTLELGDSALYLCASSSGTSGRSYEQYFGPGTRLTVT.

J is TRBJ2-3 and V is TRBV11-2; no clear D. The CDR3 is 15 residues long. V shed 5 bases and J shed 0 bases, with 12 bases lying between them. Germline V gene data show CDR1 as SGHAT and CDR2 as FQNNGV. This chain's CDR3 is CASSTEVSSTDTQYF. In DNA form, the CDR3 reads TGTGCCAGCAGCACCGAAGTATCTAGCACAGATACGCAGTATTTT. Based on the CDR3 plus reference TRBV11-2 and TRBJ2-3, the full variable domain is EAGVAQSPRYKIIEKRQSVAFWCNPISGHATLYWYQQILGQGPKLLIQFQNNGVVDDSQLPKDRFSAERLKGVDSTLKIQPAKLEDSAVYLCASSTEVSSTDTQYFGPGTRLTVL.

The rearrangement joins TRBV6-1 to TRBJ2-7, with D uncertain. The CDR3 has 16 amino acids. Germline assignment: CDR1 MNHNS and CDR2 SASEGT. Trimming took off 1 base at V and 0 bases at J, with 13 bases between the two ends. CDR3 sequence (DNA): TGTGCCAGCAGTGAAGTTCAGGCTTCGATCTCCTACGAGCAGTACTTC. This encodes CASSEVQASISYEQYF.